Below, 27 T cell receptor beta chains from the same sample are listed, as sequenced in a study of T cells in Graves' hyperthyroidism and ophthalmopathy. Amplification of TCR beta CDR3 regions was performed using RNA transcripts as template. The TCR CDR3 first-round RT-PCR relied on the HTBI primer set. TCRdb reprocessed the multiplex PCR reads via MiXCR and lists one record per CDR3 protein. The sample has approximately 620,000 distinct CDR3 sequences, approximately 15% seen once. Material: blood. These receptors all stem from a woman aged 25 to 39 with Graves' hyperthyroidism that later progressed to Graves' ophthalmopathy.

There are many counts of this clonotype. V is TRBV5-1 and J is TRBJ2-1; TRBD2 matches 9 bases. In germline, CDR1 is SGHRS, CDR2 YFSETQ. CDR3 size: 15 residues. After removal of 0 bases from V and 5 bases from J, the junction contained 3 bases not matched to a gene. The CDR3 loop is CASSLGGRENNEQFF. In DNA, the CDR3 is TGCGCCAGCAGCTTGGGCGGGAGGGAGAACAATGAGCAGTTCTTC.

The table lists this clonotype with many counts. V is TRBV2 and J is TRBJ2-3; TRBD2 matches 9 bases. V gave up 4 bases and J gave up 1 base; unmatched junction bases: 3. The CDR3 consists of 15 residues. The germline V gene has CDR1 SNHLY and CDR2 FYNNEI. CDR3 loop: CASSVGGRGTDTQYF. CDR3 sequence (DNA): TGTGCCAGCAGTGTGGGCGGGAGGGGCACAGATACGCAGTATTTT.

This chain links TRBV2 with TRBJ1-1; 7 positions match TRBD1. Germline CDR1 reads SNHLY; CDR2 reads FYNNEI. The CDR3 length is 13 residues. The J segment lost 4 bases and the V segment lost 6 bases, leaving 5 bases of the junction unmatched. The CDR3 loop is CASSRDSGTEAFF. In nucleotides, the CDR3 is TGTGCCAGCAGCCGGGACAGCGGCACTGAAGCTTTCTTT.

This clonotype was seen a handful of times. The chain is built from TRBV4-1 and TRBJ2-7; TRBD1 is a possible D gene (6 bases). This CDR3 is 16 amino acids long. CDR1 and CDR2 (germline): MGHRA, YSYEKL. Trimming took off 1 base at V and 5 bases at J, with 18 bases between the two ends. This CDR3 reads CASSQVFQQGVDEQYF. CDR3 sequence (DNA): TGCGCCAGCAGCCAAGTTTTCCAACAGGGTGTCGACGAGCAGTACTTC.

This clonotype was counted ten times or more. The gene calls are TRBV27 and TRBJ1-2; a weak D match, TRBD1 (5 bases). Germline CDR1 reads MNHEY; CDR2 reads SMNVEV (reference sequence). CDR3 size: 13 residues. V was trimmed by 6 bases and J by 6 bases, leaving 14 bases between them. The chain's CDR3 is CASSWVGGDGYTF. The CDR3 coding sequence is TGTGCCAGCAGCTGGGTTGGGGGGGATGGCTACACCTTC.

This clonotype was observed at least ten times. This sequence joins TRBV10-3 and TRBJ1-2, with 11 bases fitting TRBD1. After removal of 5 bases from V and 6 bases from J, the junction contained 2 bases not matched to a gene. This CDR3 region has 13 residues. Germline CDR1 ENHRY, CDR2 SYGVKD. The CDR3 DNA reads TGTGCCATCAGTAGGACAGGGGGCAATGGCTACACCTTC. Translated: CAISRTGGNGYTF.

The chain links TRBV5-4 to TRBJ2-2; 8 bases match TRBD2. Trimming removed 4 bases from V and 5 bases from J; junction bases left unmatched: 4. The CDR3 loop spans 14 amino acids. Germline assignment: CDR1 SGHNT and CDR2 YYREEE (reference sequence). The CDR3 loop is CASSQGLATGELFF. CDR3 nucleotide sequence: TGTGCCAGCAGCCAAGGACTAGCTACCGGGGAGCTGTTTTTT.

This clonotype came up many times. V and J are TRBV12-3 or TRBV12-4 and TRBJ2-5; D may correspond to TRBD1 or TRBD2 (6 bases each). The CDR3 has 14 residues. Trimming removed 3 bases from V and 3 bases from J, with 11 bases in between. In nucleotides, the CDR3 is TGTGCCAGCAGTTTCATCGGGGGCGAAGAGACCCAGTACTTC. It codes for CASSFIGGEETQYF.

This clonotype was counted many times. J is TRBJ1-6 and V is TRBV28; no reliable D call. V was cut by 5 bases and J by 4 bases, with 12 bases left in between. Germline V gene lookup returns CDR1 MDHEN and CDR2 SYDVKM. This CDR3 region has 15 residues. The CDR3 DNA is TGTGCCAGCAGTGGTGCCCAGACATATAATTCACCCCTCCACTTT. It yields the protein CASSGAQTYNSPLHF.

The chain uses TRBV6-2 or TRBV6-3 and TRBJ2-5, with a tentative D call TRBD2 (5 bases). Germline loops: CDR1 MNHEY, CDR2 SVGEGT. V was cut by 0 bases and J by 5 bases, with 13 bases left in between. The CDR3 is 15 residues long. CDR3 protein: CASSYSTPGEETQYF. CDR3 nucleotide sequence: TGTGCCAGCAGTTACTCGACTCCCGGGGAGGAGACCCAGTACTTC.

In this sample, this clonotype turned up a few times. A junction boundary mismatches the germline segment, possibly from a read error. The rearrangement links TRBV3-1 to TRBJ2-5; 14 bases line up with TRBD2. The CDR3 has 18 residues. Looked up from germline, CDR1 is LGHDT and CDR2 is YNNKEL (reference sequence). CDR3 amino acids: CAISLGTSGRRLQDTQYF. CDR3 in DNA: TGTGCCATCAGCCTGGGGACTAGCGGGAGACGACTACAAGATACCCAGTACTTC.

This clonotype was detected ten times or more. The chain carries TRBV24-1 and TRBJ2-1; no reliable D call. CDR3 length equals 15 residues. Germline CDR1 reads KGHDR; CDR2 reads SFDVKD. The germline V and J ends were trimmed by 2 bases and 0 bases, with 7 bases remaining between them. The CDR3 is CATSDSTRSYNEQFF. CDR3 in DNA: TGTGCCACCAGTGATTCTACACGCTCCTACAATGAGCAGTTCTTC.

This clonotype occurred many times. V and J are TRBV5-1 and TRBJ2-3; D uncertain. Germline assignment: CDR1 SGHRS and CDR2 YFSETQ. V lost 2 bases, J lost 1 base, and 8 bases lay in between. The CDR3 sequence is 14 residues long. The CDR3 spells CASSFGIGTDTQYF. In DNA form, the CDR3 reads TGCGCCAGCAGCTTCGGCATAGGCACAGATACGCAGTATTTT.

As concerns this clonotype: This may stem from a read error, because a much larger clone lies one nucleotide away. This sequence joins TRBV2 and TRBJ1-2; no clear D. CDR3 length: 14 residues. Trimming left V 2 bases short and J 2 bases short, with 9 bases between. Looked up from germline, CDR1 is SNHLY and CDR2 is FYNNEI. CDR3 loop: CASSEIERNYGYTF. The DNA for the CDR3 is TGTGCCAGCAGTGAAATTGAGAGGAACTATGGCTACACCTTC.

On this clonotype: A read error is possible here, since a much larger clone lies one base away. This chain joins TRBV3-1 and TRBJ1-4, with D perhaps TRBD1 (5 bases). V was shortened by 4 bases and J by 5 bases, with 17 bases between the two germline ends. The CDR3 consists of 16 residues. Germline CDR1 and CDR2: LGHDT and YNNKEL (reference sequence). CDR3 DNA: TGTGCCAGCAGCCCAACCGGGTCAGGGTGGAATGAAAAACTGTTTTTT. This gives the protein CASSPTGSGWNEKLFF.

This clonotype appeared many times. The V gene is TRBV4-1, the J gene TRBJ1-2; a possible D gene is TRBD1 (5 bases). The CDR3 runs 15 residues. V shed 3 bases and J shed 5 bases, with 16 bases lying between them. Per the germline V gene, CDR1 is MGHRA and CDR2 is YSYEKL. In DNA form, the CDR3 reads TGCGCCAGCAGCCATGTTGAAGGGGCGAGATATGGCTACACCTTC. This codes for CASSHVEGARYGYTF.

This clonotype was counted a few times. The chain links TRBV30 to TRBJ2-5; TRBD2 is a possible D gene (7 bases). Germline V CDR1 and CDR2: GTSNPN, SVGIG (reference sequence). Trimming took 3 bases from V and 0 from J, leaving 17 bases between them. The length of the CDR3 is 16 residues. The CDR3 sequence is CAWSRGLLADQETQYF. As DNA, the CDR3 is TGTGCCTGGAGCAGGGGACTATTGGCAGACCAAGAGACCCAGTACTTC.

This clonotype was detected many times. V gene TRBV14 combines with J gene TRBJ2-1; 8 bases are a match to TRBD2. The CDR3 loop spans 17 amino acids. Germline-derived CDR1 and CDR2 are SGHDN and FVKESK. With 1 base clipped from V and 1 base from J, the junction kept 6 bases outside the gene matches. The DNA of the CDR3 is TGTGCCAGCAGCCAAGCCCTAACTAGCGGATCCTACAATGAGCAGTTCTTC. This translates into CASSQALTSGSYNEQFF. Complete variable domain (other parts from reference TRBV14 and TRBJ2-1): EAGVTQFPSHSVIEKGQTVTLRCDPISGHDNLYWYRRVMGKEIKFLLHFVKESKQDESGMPNNRFLAERTGGTYSTLKVQPAELEDSGVYFCASSQALTSGSYNEQFFGPGTRLTVL.

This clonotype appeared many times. The CDR3 reads CASSPGLTNTGELFF. CDR3 nucleotide sequence: TGTGCCAGCAGCCCTGGTCTTACGAACACCGGGGAGCTGTTTTTT. This rearrangement joins TRBV12-3 or TRBV12-4 to TRBJ2-2; D unresolved. The CDR3 loop spans 15 amino acids. Trimming took 6 bases from V and 0 from J, leaving 11 bases between them.

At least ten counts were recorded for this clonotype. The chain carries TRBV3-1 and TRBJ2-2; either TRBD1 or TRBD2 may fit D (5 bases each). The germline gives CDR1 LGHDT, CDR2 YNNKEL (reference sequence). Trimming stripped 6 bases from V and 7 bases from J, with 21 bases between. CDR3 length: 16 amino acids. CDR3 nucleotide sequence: TGTGCCAGCAGTTCCCGCTTCGGTGGGGACGGCGGGGAGCTGTTTTTT. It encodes CASSSRFGGDGGELFF.

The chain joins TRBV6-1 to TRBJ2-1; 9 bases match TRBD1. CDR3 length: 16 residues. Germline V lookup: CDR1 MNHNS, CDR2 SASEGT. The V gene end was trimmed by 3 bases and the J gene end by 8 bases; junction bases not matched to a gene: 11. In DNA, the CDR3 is TGTGCCAGCAGTGACCCCCAAGGGACAGGGAGGGATGAGCAGTTCTTC. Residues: CASSDPQGTGRDEQFF.

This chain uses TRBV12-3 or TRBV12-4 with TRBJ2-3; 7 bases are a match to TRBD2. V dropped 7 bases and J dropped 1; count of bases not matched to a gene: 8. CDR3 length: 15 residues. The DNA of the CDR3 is TGTGCCAGCACCTTCGGGGGGAGTCGCACAGATACGCAGTATTTT. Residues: CASTFGGSRTDTQYF.

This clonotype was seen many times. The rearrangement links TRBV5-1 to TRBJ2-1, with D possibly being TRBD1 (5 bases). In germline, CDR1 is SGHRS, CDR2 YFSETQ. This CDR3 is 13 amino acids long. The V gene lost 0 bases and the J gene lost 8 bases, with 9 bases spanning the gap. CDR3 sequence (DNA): TGCGCCAGCAGCTTGGTAGGGGTCGATGAGCAGTTCTTC. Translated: CASSLVGVDEQFF.

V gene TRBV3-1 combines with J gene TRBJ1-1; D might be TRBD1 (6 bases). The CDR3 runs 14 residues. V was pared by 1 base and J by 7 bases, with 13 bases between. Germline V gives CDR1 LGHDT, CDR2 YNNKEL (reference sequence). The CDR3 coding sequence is TGTGCCAGCAGCCAAGGGTTCAGGGGACTTGAAGCTTTCTTT. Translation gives CASSQGFRGLEAFF.

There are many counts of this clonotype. CDR3 nucleotide sequence: TGTGCCAGCACTTTGGACGGCATTAATGAAAAACTGTTTTTT. Amino acids: CASTLDGINEKLFF. The chain recombines TRBV12-3 or TRBV12-4 with TRBJ1-4; D is ambiguous. The length of the CDR3 is 14 residues. The germline V and J ends were trimmed by 7 bases and 4 bases, with 13 bases remaining between them.

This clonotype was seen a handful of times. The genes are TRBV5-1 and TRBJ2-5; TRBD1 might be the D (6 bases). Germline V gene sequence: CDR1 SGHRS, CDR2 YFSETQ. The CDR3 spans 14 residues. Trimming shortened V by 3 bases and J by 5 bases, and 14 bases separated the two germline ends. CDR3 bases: TGCGCCAGCAGCTCAGGGGTATCGACGGAGACCCAGTACTTC. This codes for CASSSGVSTETQYF. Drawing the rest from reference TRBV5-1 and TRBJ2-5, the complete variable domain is KAGVTQTPRYLIKTRGQQVTLSCSPISGHRSVSWYQQTPGQGLQFLFEYFSETQRNKGNFPGRFSGRQFSNSRSEMNVSTLELGDSALYLCASSSGVSTETQYFGPGTRLLVL.

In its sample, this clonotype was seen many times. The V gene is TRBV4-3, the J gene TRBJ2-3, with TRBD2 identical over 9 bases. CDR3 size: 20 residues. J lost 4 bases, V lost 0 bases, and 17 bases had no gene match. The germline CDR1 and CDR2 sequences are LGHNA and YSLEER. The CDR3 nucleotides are TGCGCCAGCAGCCAAGATTCGGCTAGCGGGGTCGGGGGACTCCCAGATACGCAGTATTTT. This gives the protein CASSQDSASGVGGLPDTQYF.